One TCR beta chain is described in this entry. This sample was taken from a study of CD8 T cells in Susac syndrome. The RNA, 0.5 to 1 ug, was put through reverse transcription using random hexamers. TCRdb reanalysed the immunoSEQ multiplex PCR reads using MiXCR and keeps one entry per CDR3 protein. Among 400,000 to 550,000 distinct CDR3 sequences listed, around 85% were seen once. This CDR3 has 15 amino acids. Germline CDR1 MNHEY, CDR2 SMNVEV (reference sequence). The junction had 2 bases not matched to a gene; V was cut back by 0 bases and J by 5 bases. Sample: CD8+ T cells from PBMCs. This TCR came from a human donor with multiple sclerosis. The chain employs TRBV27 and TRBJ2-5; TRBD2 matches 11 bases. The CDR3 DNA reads TGTGCCAGCAGTTTATCTAGCGGGAGGGCTGAGACCCAGTACTTC. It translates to CASSLSSGRAETQYF.